Shown below are 2 T cell receptor beta chains from a single sample sequenced in a study of beta chain features in type 1 diabetes. The study, taken as a whole, reports: Among patients with Type 1 diabetes, TCRB CDR3s were moderately but significantly shorter in every one of the four CD4+ subsets.

No antigen is known for these receptors. The study reverse transcribed the entire isolated RNA, so it sequenced expressed TCRB transcripts. Sequenced by immunoSEQ multiplex PCR; TCRdb stores in-frame clones only, minus some. The sample contains about 150,000 clones, around 10% of which appear only once. The sequenced sample was central memory CD4+ T cells from blood. The origin of the receptors is a young man with type 1 diabetes.

This clone turned up a few times. The rearrangement links TRBV7-9 to TRBJ2-1; the match to TRBD1 covers 8 bases. The CDR3 has 12 residues. The V and J ends lost 5 bases and 9 bases, in that order; junction bases with no gene match: 3. The germline V gene encodes CDR1 SEHNR and CDR2 FQNEAQ (reference sequence). CDR3 in amino acids: CASSGQGGEQFF. The CDR3 DNA reads TGTGCCAGCAGCGGACAGGGAGGTGAGCAGTTCTTC. Supplemented by reference TRBV7-9 and TRBJ2-1, the full variable domain reads DTGVSQNPRHKITKRGQNVTFRCDPISEHNRLYWYRQTLGQGPEFLTYFQNEAQLEKSRLLSDRFSAERPKGSFSTLEIQRTEQGDSAMYLCASSGQGGEQFFGPGTRLTVL.

The V gene is TRBV4-3, the J gene TRBJ2-5; 8 bases are shared with TRBD2. Losses at the gene ends were 1 base for V and 5 bases for J; bases not matched to a gene: 15. Germline V CDR1 and CDR2: LGHNA, YSLEER. The CDR3 is 18 residues long. CDR3 residues: CASSQGITAGDDSETQYF. CDR3 nucleotides: TGCGCCAGCAGCCAAGGAATCACAGCGGGAGACGATTCGGAGACCCAGTACTTC.